These 3 T cell receptor beta chains were all obtained from the same sample, sequenced in a study of blood T cells in healthy people across ages. For the second PCR, which ran for 7 to 11 cycles, a sample-barcoded 5' primer and a J-beta primer mix were used. Each CDR3 protein gets one entry after TCRdb re-called the 5' RACE reads with MiXCR. The sample carries 1.2 million to 1.5 million distinct CDR3 sequences, approximately 42% recorded once. Material for sequencing was blood. These receptors all come from a woman between 18 and 30 years old in good health.

The chain combines TRBV18 with TRBJ2-5, with 11 bases that match TRBD2. CDR3 length: 17 amino acids. Unmatched junction bases numbered 8, after V lost 0 bases and J lost 5 bases. CDR1 KGHSH and CDR2 LQKENI come from the germline V gene. The CDR3 DNA reads TGTGCCAGCTCACCACCGACTAGCGGGGACTCATGGGAGACCCAGTACTTC. This sequence encodes CASSPPTSGDSWETQYF.

The rearrangement joins TRBV9 to TRBJ2-7; no clear D. With the DNA end fitting TRBJ2-5 better, the J assignment may be wrong. The CDR3 loop spans 16 amino acids. Germline CDR1 and CDR2: SGDLS and YYNGEE. CDR3 in DNA: TGTGCCAGCAGCCTCCCTGACGGCCAGGTCGGAGAGACCCAGTACTTC. This gives the protein CASSLPDGQVGETQYF.

This clonotype was found a few times. This rearrangement joins TRBV18 to TRBJ2-3; D is unresolved. The CDR3 consists of 18 residues. Germline CDR1 and CDR2: KGHSH and LQKENI. V was pared by 1 base and J by 3 bases, with 20 bases between. The CDR3 DNA sequence: TGTGCCAGCTCACCACTTGTGGACCGAGCGTATAAAACAGATACGCAGTATTTT. Protein: CASSPLVDRAYKTDTQYF.